The TCR beta chain under discussion was sequenced for a study of blood T cell repertoires in COVID-19. Germline CDR1 reads SEHNR; CDR2 reads FQNEAQ (reference sequence). There are 15 residues in the CDR3. The germline V and J ends were trimmed by 2 bases and 7 bases, with 15 bases remaining between them. The protocol was immunoSEQ multiplex PCR, while the TCRdb copy is restricted to in-frame clones and leaves out a portion. This table holds about 200,000 clones, 65% to 85% found once. The receptor was isolated from a woman aged 25 to 45 who had been exposed to COVID-19. Sequencing was done on a sample of PBMCs or T cells enriched from blood (not recorded which). This sequence joins TRBV7-9 and TRBJ2-1; possibly TRBD2 for D (6 bases). CDR3 bases: TGTGCCAGCAGCTTATTGGTGGGACTCAGAAATGAGCAGTTCTTC. Translation: CASSLLVGLRNEQFF. Full variable domain (remainder filled in from reference TRBV7-9 and TRBJ2-1): DTGVSQNPRHKITKRGQNVTFRCDPISEHNRLYWYRQTLGQGPEFLTYFQNEAQLEKSRLLSDRFSAERPKGSFSTLEIQRTEQGDSAMYLCASSLLVGLRNEQFFGPGTRLTVL.